One sample yielded the 25 T cell receptor beta chains listed below, sequenced in a study of radiotherapy plus CTLA-4 blockade in lung cancer. Assay: immunoSEQ multiplex PCR; the TCRdb copy retains only in-frame clones and omits some. Here the sample spans 85,000 to 90,000 clones, 85% to 90% being singletons. The input for sequencing was peripheral blood, taken from a patient treated with radiotherapy plus ipilimumab. These receptors were collected from a human donor with non-small cell lung cancer that progressed on radiotherapy plus ipilimumab.

The chain joins TRBV2 to TRBJ1-2; 9 nucleotides agree with TRBD1. This CDR3 spans 16 amino acids. V lost 8 bases and J lost 4; bases outside the gene matches: 14. Germline V CDR1 and CDR2: SNHLY, FYNNEI. Here the CDR3 reads CASLRDRVFSGYGYTF. The CDR3 DNA follows: TGTGCCAGCCTTCGGGACAGGGTGTTTTCAGGCTATGGCTACACCTTC.

The genes are TRBV5-6 and TRBJ1-6; D is unresolved. The V end lost 4 bases, the J end lost 7 bases, and 15 bases lay between the germline ends. Germline assignment: CDR1 SGHDT and CDR2 YYEEEE. The CDR3 has 15 residues. CDR3 amino acids: CASSTRLGKNSPLHF. The CDR3 bases are TGTGCCAGCAGCACGCGTTTAGGCAAGAATTCACCCCTCCACTTT.

This CDR3 is CASSLTQTQYF. The CDR3 nucleotides are TGTGCCAGCAGCTTAACCCAGACCCAGTACTTC. The chain carries TRBV7-2 and TRBJ2-5; D is uncertain. Germline V gene sequence: CDR1 SGHTA, CDR2 FQGNSA. CDR3 length: 11 residues. Between the trimmed V and J ends, which lost 2 bases and 6 bases, there was a span of 4 bases.

The gene calls are TRBV7-2 and TRBJ2-7; 9 bases align to TRBD2. This CDR3 is 15 amino acids long. V trimming: 3 bases; J trimming: 4 bases; junction bases outside the gene matches: 7. Per germline, CDR1 SGHTA and CDR2 FQGNSA. CDR3 protein: CASSLASGNPYEQYF. The CDR3 DNA follows: TGTGCCAGCAGCTTGGCTAGCGGGAACCCTTACGAGCAGTACTTC.

For this clone: Other DNA sequences in this specimen translate into the identical CDR3. CDR3 sequence (DNA): TGTGCCTGGAGTGTATCCGACGAGCAGTACTTC. Residues: CAWSVSDEQYF. This chain connects TRBV30 to TRBJ2-7, with no clear D. From germline, CDR1 is GTSNPN and CDR2 SVGIG (reference sequence). Trimming shortened V by 0 bases and J by 5 bases, and 5 bases separated the two germline ends. The CDR3 covers 11 residues.

This clone was recorded only once. The chain combines TRBV4-1 with TRBJ1-3; the D gene is possibly TRBD1 (5 bases). There are 16 residues in the CDR3. CDR1 and CDR2 from the germline V gene are MGHRA and YSYEKL. V dropped 0 bases and J dropped 3 bases, with 12 bases sitting between them. This CDR3 is CASSQDPVGGGNTIYF. CDR3 DNA sequence: TGCGCCAGCAGCCAAGATCCTGTGGGGGGTGGAAACACCATATATTTT.

V and J are TRBV15 and TRBJ1-1, with TRBD1 matching over 8 bases. Germline CDR1 and CDR2: LNHNV and YYDKDF (reference sequence). V shed 3 bases and J 11 bases; nucleotides not matched to a gene: 11. This CDR3 has 14 residues. CDR3 DNA sequence: TGTGCCACCAGCAGTCGGATGACAGGGGTTGAGGCTTTCTTT. It translates to CATSSRMTGVEAFF.

The chain joins TRBV5-5 to TRBJ2-7; 9 bases fit TRBD1. CDR1 is SGHKS, CDR2 YYEKEE, per germline (reference sequence). The ends lost 3 bases at V and 2 bases at J; junction bases unmatched: 3. The CDR3 length is 14 residues. The CDR3 loop reads CASSWDRVTYEQYF. The CDR3 nucleotides read TGTGCCAGCAGCTGGGACAGGGTGACCTACGAGCAGTACTTC.

The V call is TRBV4-1, the J call TRBJ2-7; TRBD2 agrees at 8 bases. The V segment lost 0 bases and the J segment 2 bases; nucleotides outside the gene matches: 6. The CDR3 loop spans 16 amino acids. The germline CDR1 and CDR2 sequences are MGHRA and YSYEKL. CDR3 loop: CASSQDISGGTYEQYF. The DNA of the CDR3 is TGCGCCAGCAGCCAAGATATCAGCGGGGGCACCTACGAGCAGTACTTC.

The chain carries TRBV6-5 and TRBJ1-3, with TRBD1 matching 9 bases. Per germline, CDR1 MNHEY and CDR2 SVGAGI. Losses at the gene ends were 4 bases for V and 8 bases for J; bases not matched to a gene: 6. This CDR3 region has 14 residues. CDR3 loop: CASSSTGGEYTIYF. The CDR3 DNA is TGTGCCAGCAGTTCCACAGGGGGCGAATACACCATATATTTT.

The V and J genes are TRBV6-4 and TRBJ2-7, with TRBD1 matching 8 bases. The J segment lost 5 bases and the V segment lost 7 bases, leaving 10 bases of the junction unmatched. Germline V gene data show CDR1 as MRHNA and CDR2 as SNTAGT. The CDR3 loop spans 14 amino acids. CDR3 sequence (DNA): TGTGCCAGCAACAAGACAGGGGCGGTCCACGAGCAGTACTTC. It yields the protein CASNKTGAVHEQYF.

The chain employs TRBV27 and TRBJ2-5, with TRBD1 as a possible D gene (6 bases). The CDR3 sequence is 14 residues long. V lost 8 bases to trimming and J lost 7 bases, with 20 bases between them. CDR1 is MNHEY and CDR2 is SMNVEV in the germline V gene (reference sequence). The CDR3 reads CASGRRTVEGTQYF. CDR3 in DNA: TGTGCCAGCGGTCGCCGGACAGTTGAAGGGACCCAGTACTTC.

The chain combines TRBV4-3 with TRBJ2-1; 9 nucleotides match TRBD2. Germline CDR1 and CDR2: LGHNA and YSLEER. Unmatched junction bases numbered 13, after V lost 0 bases and J lost 1 base. This CDR3 is 20 amino acids long. CDR3 amino acids: CASSQDSLAGPSTSYNEQFF. CDR3 in DNA: TGCGCCAGCAGCCAAGATAGCCTAGCGGGACCTTCCACATCCTACAATGAGCAGTTCTTC.

This chain joins TRBV4-2 and TRBJ2-5; D possibly corresponds to TRBD2 (5 bases). V was shortened by 0 bases and J by 5 bases, with 10 bases between the two germline ends. Germline V gene lookup returns CDR1 LGHNA and CDR2 YNFKEQ. The CDR3 has 14 residues. CDR3 in DNA: TGTGCCAGCAGCCAAGATCGGGAAGTGGAGACCCAGTACTTC. Amino acids: CASSQDREVETQYF.

The chain combines TRBV5-1 with TRBJ1-4; 9 bases fit TRBD1. The CDR3 is 15 amino acids. The trim removed 3 bases at V and 2 bases at J, leaving 2 bases unmatched. Germline-derived CDR1 and CDR2 are SGHRS and YFSETQ. CDR3 in amino acids: CASSWTGATNEKLFF. CDR3 DNA sequence: TGCGCCAGCAGCTGGACAGGGGCCACTAATGAAAAACTGTTTTTT.

The chain has TRBV5-1 and TRBJ1-4; a possible D gene is TRBD1 (6 bases). Trimming removed 1 base from V and 8 bases from J, with 21 bases in between. CDR1 and CDR2 from the germline V gene are SGHRS and YFSETQ. The CDR3 spans 17 residues. CDR3: CASSLSGQGPSREKLFF. The CDR3 DNA is TGCGCCAGCAGCTTGTCGGGACAAGGACCGAGCAGGGAAAAACTGTTTTTT. The entire variable domain, with the rest obtained from reference TRBV5-1 and TRBJ1-4, is as follows: KAGVTQTPRYLIKTRGQQVTLSCSPISGHRSVSWYQQTPGQGLQFLFEYFSETQRNKGNFPGRFSGRQFSNSRSEMNVSTLELGDSALYLCASSLSGQGPSREKLFFGSGTQLSVL.

The gene calls are TRBV5-1 and TRBJ2-5, with 9 bases fitting TRBD2. The CDR3 totals 13 residues. Germline trimming cut 4 bases from V and 7 bases from J; bases unmatched to any gene: 5. Germline assignment: CDR1 SGHRS and CDR2 YFSETQ. The CDR3 here is CASSHLAGRTQYF. CDR3 nucleotide sequence: TGCGCCAGCAGCCATCTAGCGGGGCGGACCCAGTACTTC.

The CDR3 protein is CASSQDGAYQETQYF. In DNA, the CDR3 is TGTGCCAGCAGCCAAGATGGGGCCTACCAAGAGACCCAGTACTTC. V gene TRBV4-2 combines with J gene TRBJ2-5, with D possibly matching TRBD1 (5 bases). The CDR3 sequence is 15 residues long. Trimming removed 0 bases from V and 0 bases from J, with 8 bases in between. Germline V gene lookup returns CDR1 LGHNA and CDR2 YNFKEQ.

V and J are TRBV7-2 and TRBJ2-7; D ambiguous. The CDR3 extends over 14 amino acids. Trimming stripped 5 bases from V and 0 bases from J, with 11 bases between. From germline, CDR1 is SGHTA and CDR2 FQGNSA. The CDR3 DNA reads as TGTGCCAGCAGCGGCGGCCTCTACTCCTACGAGCAGTACTTC. Protein sequence: CASSGGLYSYEQYF.

The V gene is TRBV6-6, the J gene TRBJ2-7; 7 bases are shared with TRBD1. The CDR3 extends over 13 amino acids. The J segment lost 6 bases and the V segment lost 4 bases, leaving 6 bases of the junction unmatched. CDR1 MNHNY and CDR2 SVGAGI come from the germline V gene (reference sequence). The CDR3 loop is CASSSTGFSEQYF. The CDR3 nucleotides read TGTGCCAGCAGTTCGACAGGGTTCTCCGAGCAGTACTTC.

The J gene is TRBJ2-1, the V gene TRBV6-5; D possibly uses TRBD1 or TRBD2 (6 bases each). CDR3 length equals 16 residues. V was cut by 2 bases and J by 8 bases, with 19 bases left in between. Germline values: CDR1 MNHEY, CDR2 SVGAGI. The CDR3 bases are TGTGCCAGCAGTTACCAATGGGGGGCTCCTGGCGATGAGCAGTTCTTC. Translating gives CASSYQWGAPGDEQFF.

The chain couples TRBV2 to TRBJ1-3; no reliable D call. CDR3 size: 16 residues. V was shortened by 5 bases and J by 0 bases, with 14 bases between the two germline ends. Looked up from germline, CDR1 is SNHLY and CDR2 is FYNNEI. The CDR3 reads CASSPIRRSSGNTIYF. The CDR3 nucleotides read TGTGCCAGCAGTCCCATACGCCGGTCCTCTGGAAACACCATATATTTT.

This chain joins TRBV15 and TRBJ1-1; TRBD1 matches at 7 bases. Germline trimming cut 0 bases from V and 2 bases from J; bases unmatched to any gene: 9. CDR3 size: 17 residues. The germline CDR1 and CDR2 sequences are LNHNV and YYDKDF (reference sequence). CDR3 sequence (DNA): TGTGCCACCAGCAGAGATAGGAGGGGGCCTTTAAACACTGAAGCTTTCTTT. Its translation: CATSRDRRGPLNTEAFF.

This clone was seen more than once but under ten times. The gene calls are TRBV6-5 and TRBJ1-5; TRBD1 matches at 8 bases. The CDR3 contains 15 residues. Per the germline V gene, CDR1 is MNHEY and CDR2 is SVGAGI. After removal of 5 bases from V and 4 bases from J, the junction contained 7 bases not matched to a gene. This CDR3 is CASSGTGGYNQPQHF. The CDR3 coding sequence is TGTGCCAGCAGTGGAACAGGGGGGTATAATCAGCCCCAGCATTTT.

This chain links TRBV7-2 with TRBJ2-1, with D possibly TRBD2 on 6 matching bases. This CDR3 region has 14 residues. Trimming removed 1 base from V and 5 bases from J, with 9 bases in between. CDR1 and CDR2 from the germline V gene are SGHTA and FQGNSA. CDR3 amino acids: CASSLGASDNEQFF. CDR3 nucleotides: TGTGCCAGCAGCTTAGGGGCTAGCGACAATGAGCAGTTCTTC. Complete variable domain (other parts from reference TRBV7-2 and TRBJ2-1): GAGVSQSPSNKVTEKGKDVELRCDPISGHTALYWYRQSLGQGLEFLIYFQGNSAPDKSGLPSDRFSAERTGGSVSTLTIQRTQQEDSAVYLCASSLGASDNEQFFGPGTRLTVL.